This T cell receptor beta chain comes out of a study of cytomegalovirus exposure and HLA in healthy donors. The PCR contained 60 Vbeta and 13 Jbeta primers. The repertoire was sequenced with immunoSEQ multiplex PCR; TCRdb's copy has only in-frame clones and lacks some. The table has about 130,000 clones, roughly 80% seen once. The ends lost 1 base at V and 7 bases at J; junction bases unmatched: 11. This CDR3 is 16 amino acids long. The V gene's germline CDR1 is LGHNA and CDR2 YSLEER. The chain uses TRBV4-3 and TRBJ2-7; TRBD1 agrees at 9 bases. The sequenced sample consisted of PBMCs. The clonotype comes from a woman aged 35 to 49 in good health and CMV-seropositive. Here the CDR3 DNA reads TGCGCCAGCAGCCAAGGAACCGGGACAGGGTTTTATGAGCAGTACTTC. It is translated as CASSQGTGTGFYEQYF.